These 20 T cell receptor beta chains originate from one sample sequenced in a study of naive and memory T cell subsets. Whole-study findings and limits: Naive repertoires, especially CD8, held a few larger clonotypes, possibly memory cells re-expressing CD45RA.

The beta constant-region primer was an equimolar mix of two oligonucleotides covering TRBC1 and TRBC2. The ligated cDNA underwent four PCR rounds using SP2 and nested alpha and beta constant-region primers. One entry per CDR3 protein, called by TCRdb with MiXCR from the UMI-ligation and nested PCR reads. The sample gives about 160,000 distinct CDR3 sequences, 22% of which show up once; 0.09% to 0.13% is in the top ten. The antigens these receptors bind are not known. Sequencing input: naive CD4+ T cells from blood. All receptors come from a human donor in good health.

This clonotype was observed a handful of times. The chain couples TRBV12-3 or TRBV12-4 to TRBJ2-1; 8 nucleotides match TRBD2. There are 15 residues in the CDR3. V shed 5 bases and J 8 bases; nucleotides not matched to a gene: 11. The CDR3 sequence: CASSPSAGVIDEQFF. The CDR3 DNA follows: TGTGCCAGCAGTCCGTCAGCGGGAGTAATCGATGAGCAGTTCTTC.

This clonotype was counted many times. Here the CDR3 DNA reads TGTGCCAGCAGACTTAGACAGGATGAGCAGTTCTTC. Amino acids: CASRLRQDEQFF. The gene calls are TRBV28 and TRBJ2-1, with D tentatively TRBD1 (6 bases). The CDR3 is 12 residues long. Germline V gene lookup returns CDR1 MDHEN and CDR2 SYDVKM. V lost 6 bases to trimming and J lost 8 bases, with 11 bases between them.

The V gene is TRBV7-9, the J gene TRBJ2-7; either TRBD1 or TRBD2 may supply D (5 bases each). The CDR3 has 17 residues. Germline V gene data show CDR1 as SEHNR and CDR2 as FQNEAQ (reference sequence). V was shortened by 2 bases and J by 0 bases, with 17 bases between the two germline ends. The CDR3 DNA sequence: TGTGCCAGCAGCTTATACCCCCAGGGACGAGACTCCTACGAGCAGTACTTC. Translated, it gives CASSLYPQGRDSYEQYF.

This clonotype was seen more than once but under ten times. This chain links TRBV27 with TRBJ1-1; D possibly corresponds to TRBD1 (5 bases). The germline CDR1 and CDR2 sequences are MNHEY and SMNVEV (reference sequence). The germline V and J ends were trimmed by 5 bases and 4 bases, with 20 bases remaining between them. The CDR3 is 16 residues long. As DNA, the CDR3 is TGTGCCAGCAGTAAACAGTCAGGGATAGGCAGCACTGAAGCTTTCTTT. Protein sequence: CASSKQSGIGSTEAFF.

The J gene is TRBJ2-7, the V gene TRBV5-1, with 9 bases matching TRBD2. Germline assignment: CDR1 SGHRS and CDR2 YFSETQ. The CDR3 contains 16 residues. The J segment lost 0 bases and the V segment lost 1 base, leaving 5 bases of the junction unmatched. The CDR3 sequence: CASSLRGGRGSYEQYF. For the CDR3, the DNA is TGCGCCAGCAGCTTGAGGGGCGGGAGGGGCTCCTACGAGCAGTACTTC.

This clonotype was counted ten times or more. The chain couples TRBV7-7 to TRBJ1-5; D call uncertain. The CDR3 consists of 13 residues. The germline V and J ends were trimmed by 1 base and 7 bases, with 8 bases remaining between them. Per the germline V gene, CDR1 is SSHAT and CDR2 is FNYEAQ (reference sequence). The CDR3 DNA follows: TGTGCCAGCAGCTTAGATAGAGGGCAGCCCCAGCATTTT. It translates to CASSLDRGQPQHF.

This rearrangement joins TRBV2 to TRBJ2-1; 12 bases line up with TRBD2. V trimming: 2 bases; J trimming: 8 bases; junction bases outside the gene matches: 7. The V gene's germline CDR1 is SNHLY and CDR2 FYNNEI. The CDR3 runs 16 residues. The CDR3 here is CASSETLAGGPDEQFF. In DNA form, the CDR3 reads TGTGCCAGCAGTGAAACTCTAGCGGGAGGGCCAGATGAGCAGTTCTTC. Full variable domain (remainder filled in from reference TRBV2 and TRBJ2-1): EPEVTQTPSHQVTQMGQEVILRCVPISNHLYFYWYRQILGQKVEFLVSFYNNEISEKSEIFDDQFSVERPDGSNFTLKIRSTKLEDSAMYFCASSETLAGGPDEQFFGPGTRLTVL.

This clonotype was detected many times. V usage is TRBV7-2 and J usage is TRBJ2-3; 9 bases fit TRBD2. CDR3 length: 15 residues. CDR1 is SGHTA and CDR2 is FQGNSA in the germline V gene. J was trimmed by 7 bases and V by 2 bases; bases with no gene match: 7. The CDR3 protein is CASSLTVLAGNTQYF. The CDR3 DNA reads as TGTGCCAGCAGCTTAACGGTCCTAGCGGGGAATACGCAGTATTTT.

This clonotype occurred a few times. The chain employs TRBV15 and TRBJ1-6; 7 positions match TRBD1. This CDR3 has 15 amino acids. Germline CDR1 and CDR2: LNHNV and YYDKDF (reference sequence). The junction had 5 bases not matched to a gene; V was cut back by 0 bases and J by 9 bases. In nucleotides, the CDR3 is TGTGCCACCAGCAGAGAGACAGGGTCAGGTTCACCCCTCCACTTT. Its translation is CATSRETGSGSPLHF.

This clonotype was detected only a few times. V is TRBV6-5 and J is TRBJ1-5; possibly TRBD1 for D (6 bases). Germline lookup yields CDR1 MNHEY and CDR2 SVGAGI. V shed 2 bases and J shed 6 bases, with 8 bases lying between them. The CDR3 has 13 residues. CDR3 DNA: TGTGCCAGCAGTTACCGGGGGCTTCAGCCCCAGCATTTT. Translation gives CASSYRGLQPQHF.

This sequence joins TRBV20-1 and TRBJ1-2; TRBD1 matches at 10 bases. Germline-derived CDR1 and CDR2 are DFQATT and SNEGSKA (reference sequence). V lost 4 bases and J lost 3; bases outside the gene matches: 8. The CDR3 runs 15 residues. CDR3 sequence: CSAKKTGGVDYGYTF. The CDR3 DNA sequence: TGCAGTGCTAAAAAGACAGGGGGCGTAGACTATGGCTACACCTTC.

This chain joins TRBV6-4 and TRBJ2-1; no firm D call. The CDR3 runs to 15 residues. The germline V gene has CDR1 MRHNA and CDR2 SNTAGT. The V gene lost 4 bases and the J gene lost 0 bases, with 10 bases spanning the gap. CDR3 DNA sequence: TGTGCCAGCAGTGTTGACATCTCCTCCTACAATGAGCAGTTCTTC. Encoded protein: CASSVDISSYNEQFF.

This sequence joins TRBV28 and TRBJ1-3; 7 bases align to TRBD1. Germline V gives CDR1 MDHEN, CDR2 SYDVKM. J gave up 4 bases and V 2 bases, and 2 bases lay outside the gene matches. This CDR3 is built from 14 residues. The CDR3 protein is CASSLATGGNTIYF. The CDR3 nucleotides are TGTGCCAGCAGTTTAGCGACAGGGGGAAACACCATATATTTT.

Worth noting for this clonotype: At one end the junction does not follow the germline gene, possibly because of a read error. This chain uses TRBV27 with TRBJ2-3; perhaps TRBD2 as D (6 bases). CDR1 MNHEY and CDR2 SMNVEV come from the germline V gene (reference sequence). This CDR3 has 15 residues. This chain's CDR3 is CARSLGLANTDTQYF. The DNA of the CDR3 is TGTGCCAGAAGTTTAGGTCTAGCGAACACAGATACGCAGTATTTT.

V and J are TRBV7-2 and TRBJ2-1; 12 nucleotides match TRBD2. CDR3 length: 16 residues. J was trimmed by 8 bases and V by 5 bases; bases with no gene match: 10. Germline V gene lookup returns CDR1 SGHTA and CDR2 FQGNSA. This CDR3 is CASSQQASGRAHEQFF. CDR3 sequence (DNA): TGTGCCAGCAGCCAACAGGCTAGCGGGAGGGCCCATGAGCAGTTCTTC.

This clonotype has at least ten counts. The gene calls are TRBV29-1 and TRBJ2-2, with 9 nucleotides matching TRBD1. This CDR3 region has 17 residues. V shed 6 bases, J shed 0 bases, and the junction held 11 bases outside the gene matches. Per germline, CDR1 SQVTM and CDR2 ANQGSEA. The CDR3 sequence is CSVAPGTGGSNTGELFF. In DNA form, the CDR3 reads TGCAGCGTCGCTCCAGGCACAGGGGGCTCGAACACCGGGGAGCTGTTTTTT.

V gene TRBV28 combines with J gene TRBJ2-7; TRBD2 agrees at 16 bases. J was trimmed by 12 bases and V by 3 bases; bases with no gene match: 11. Germline CDR1 MDHEN, CDR2 SYDVKM. The CDR3 totals 16 residues. CDR3 protein: CASSLGLAGGGSFGYF. The DNA for the CDR3 is TGTGCCAGCAGTTTGGGACTAGCGGGGGGGGGCAGTTTCGGGTACTTC.

Comment on this clonotype: No conserved phenylalanine or tryptophan is present at the end of the CDR3, so a read error is the likely explanation. V is TRBV2 and J is TRBJ2-1; no clear D. Germline lookup yields CDR1 SNHLY and CDR2 FYNNEI. The CDR3 length is 14 residues. V was trimmed by 7 bases and J by 2 bases, leaving 12 bases between them. As DNA, the CDR3 is TGTGCCAGCACTCAGGACGGCGCCTACAATGAGCAGTTCTCC. Translation: CASTQDGAYNEQFS.

In this sample, this clonotype turned up a few times. The V call is TRBV5-1, the J call TRBJ2-2; D gene unclear. Germline CDR1 and CDR2: SGHRS and YFSETQ. Trimming removed 7 bases from V and 4 bases from J, with 14 bases in between. This CDR3 region has 14 residues. CDR3 residues: CASGAGDFTGELFF. DNA for the CDR3: TGCGCCAGCGGTGCTGGGGATTTCACCGGGGAGCTGTTTTTT.

The rearrangement uses TRBV6-5 and TRBJ1-4, with D perhaps TRBD1 (5 bases). The CDR3 runs to 14 residues. V gave up 5 bases and J gave up 8 bases, with 15 bases separating them. Germline loops: CDR1 MNHEY, CDR2 SVGAGI. In DNA, the CDR3 is TGTGCCAGCAGTCTGACAGAAAGAGGGGAAAAACTGTTTTTT. Amino acid sequence: CASSLTERGEKLFF.